The subject of this entry is one T cell receptor (beta chain). This receptor's antigen is unknown. No base qualities exist here, and no much larger clone lies one base off it. The source of the sample is a study of blood T cell repertoires in COVID-19 (dated by TCRdb to the early 2020s). Looking at the study overall: The collaborator samples originated in the United States, Italy and Spain and spanned the acute and convalescent phases of COVID-19. HLA class I and class II types, where available, came from metadata supplied by the sample provider rather than from assay-based typing. Samples were obtained from the ongoing ImmuneRACE study (first 160 participants) and from 950 to 1,500 subjects provided by 6 global collaborators. The material from the prospective study consisted of cDNA or gDNA derived from T cells, B-cell-depleted T cells, or PBMCs. The dataset comprised deeply sampled blood TCRbeta repertoires from subjects exposed to, actively infected with, or recovered from COVID-19. The repertoires were released in a freely available public database intended as a resource for research on the immune response to SARS-CoV-2. Sample metadata almost always included a de-identified subject ID, COVID-19 status, age in years and sex. Overall study results and their limits: The quantity of clinical and demographic metadata differed by source and by participant and was supplied without curation.

CDR3 length: 15 amino acids, cysteine to phenylalanine. Here the CDR3 DNA is all that survives: 45 bases in frame from base 1. Reading the germline V gene gives CDR1 MGHRA and CDR2 YSYEKL. Trimmed from V: 2 bases; trimmed from J: 12 bases; junction bases lacking a gene match: 9. Collaborating institutions collected whole blood in K2EDTA tubes following their own protocols. For TCRbeta analysis, collaborator samples were shipped as frozen whole blood, as isolated PBMCs, or as DNA extracted from either sample type. TCRbeta CDR3 regions were amplified from genomic DNA by means of the immunoSEQ Assay, a bias-controlled multiplex PCR. On the authors' methods: Within the assay, amplification of reference gene primers was used to estimate how many nucleated cells each sample contained. To quantify the absolute abundance of each unique TCRbeta CDR3 rearrangement, sequence reads were collapsed and filtered. For each sample, productive Simpson clonality was calculated as the square root of Simpson's diversity index over productive rearrangements. TCRdb retrieved this table from immuneACCESS and kept in-frame rearrangements only. Not all clones are present; in checked studies, unresolved V genes account for under half, and no reason is known for the remainder. D and trimming come from the DNA, and the V and J calls and clone size come from that table. Here the sample has approximately 150,000 clones; approximately 86% occur a single time. The ten most abundant clones make up more than 1.5% of the sample.

The chain uses TRBV4-1 and TRBJ2-1, and 11 junction bases match TRBD2. This TCR derives from a woman aged 50 to 60 with acute or convalescent COVID-19. What was sequenced was peripheral blood. The CDR3 reads CASSQLTSGAGRQFF. The DNA is as follows: TGCGCCAGCAGCCAACTGACTAGCGGGGCCGGGAGGCAGTTCTTC.